The clone carrying this T cell receptor (beta chain) has a single count. Data came from immunoSEQ multiplex PCR; TCRdb stores just in-frame clones and leaves some out. The table lists about 470,000 clones, 79% of them singletons. The sample originates from a study of shared clonotypes between healthy human individuals. Sequenced material: PBMCs. The sequence derives from a middle-aged woman in good health. Some clones in this sample may be carry-over from other donors' samples.

The CDR3 is CASSPPGGSSYNEQFF. DNA for the CDR3: TGTGCCAGCTCACCACCGGGCGGGAGCTCCTACAATGAGCAGTTCTTC. The chain carries TRBV18 and TRBJ2-1; the match to TRBD2 covers 7 bases. The V gene end was trimmed by 0 bases and the J gene end by 0 bases; junction bases not matched to a gene: 2. The CDR3 is 16 amino acids. Germline CDR1 KGHSH, CDR2 LQKENI. The whole variable domain, filled in from reference TRBV18 and TRBJ2-1, reads NAGVMQNPRHLVRRRGQEARLRCSPMKGHSHVYWYRQLPEEGLKFMVYLQKENIIDESGMPKERFSAEFPKEGPSILRIQQVVRGDSAAYFCASSPPGGSSYNEQFFGPGTRLTVL.